This entry is about one TCR beta chain. This sample stems from a study of control samples from healthy donors and cancer patients. Repertoires were generated with immunoSEQ multiplex PCR, while TCRdb's copy carries only in-frame clones and drops some. The table records over 200,000 clones, approximately 80% of them present only once. The sequenced material came from PBMCs. The receptor was isolated from a woman aged 60-75 years with lung cancer.

The DNA of the CDR3 is TGTGCCAGCAAACAGGCGCGCACCGGGGAGCTGTTTTTT. Its translation is CASKQARTGELFF. The chain couples TRBV21-1 to TRBJ2-2; the table's D gene call, TRBD1, was not cross checked with the DNA. TRBV21-1 is tagged as a pseudogene. CDR3 length: 13 amino acids.